The rows below give T cell receptor beta chains drawn from one sample of a study of cytotoxic CD8 clonotypes in ibrutinib-treated CLL. Sequencing used immunoSEQ multiplex PCR; TCRdb keeps in-frame clones, though not all of them. This sample carries about 50,000 clones, approximately 87% of them seen once, and the ten largest clones take roughly 22%. The sample here was PBMCs, taken after 24 months of ibrutinib treatment. The source of these receptors is a human donor with chronic lymphocytic leukemia. Both conserved end residues are part of each CDR3. Each record gives: V gene, D gene, clone size, J gene, CDR3 protein, CDR3 DNA. A D gene is named only where the DNA matches it firmly. Some rows mark clone size as missing; the rest say once, few, many or name a class of expanded clone.

TRBV6-5	TRBD1	NA	TRBJ2-2	CASSYFGQGRGGELFF	TGTGCCAGCAGTTACTTTGGACAGGGGAGGGGCGGGGAGCTGTTTTTT
TRBV19	TRBD2	once	TRBJ2-1	CASSYSGGTTNEQFF	TGTGCCAGTAGTTATAGCGGGGGAACTACCAATGAGCAGTTCTTC
TRBV19	TRBD1	NA	TRBJ2-6	CASLGQVDSGANVLTF	TGTGCCAGCTTGGGACAGGTAGACTCTGGGGCCAACGTCCTGACTTTC
TRBV18	NA	NA	TRBJ2-1	CASSLSTHEQFF	TGTGCCAGCTCACTGTCAACGCATGAGCAGTTCTTC
TRBV7-2	NA	once	TRBJ2-2	CASSLLSPGELFF	TGTGCCAGCAGCTTATTAAGTCCCGGGGAGCTGTTTTTT
TRBV25-1	NA	NA	TRBJ2-4	CASRGGAGDIQYF	TGTGCCAGCAGGGGGGGGGCCGGCGACATTCAGTACTTC
TRBV11-2	TRBD2	NA	TRBJ2-1	CASSPAGTSGANEQFF	TGTGCCAGCAGCCCAGCCGGGACTAGCGGAGCCAATGAGCAGTTCTTC
TRBV29-1	NA	NA	TRBJ2-7	CSIRGGHEQYF	TGCAGTATCAGGGGGGGCCACGAGCAGTACTTC
TRBV19	NA	NA	TRBJ1-1	CASRDTEAFF	TGTGCCAGTAGGGACACTGAAGCTTTCTTT
TRBV13	NA	NA	TRBJ1-5	CASSLGGREGQPQHF	TGTGCCAGCAGCTTAGGTGGACGCGAGGGGCAGCCCCAGCATTTT